This TCR beta chain was documented in a study of T cell responses to AZD1222 COVID-19 vaccine. The table came from immunoSEQ multiplex PCR; TCRdb's copy has only in-frame clones and leaves some out. The sample records 60,000 to 75,000 clones, approximately 80% being singletons. CDR3 length: 14 amino acids. Germline lookup yields CDR1 ENHRY and CDR2 SYGVKD. Trimming shortened V by 4 bases and J by 5 bases, and 14 bases separated the two germline ends. The clonotype comes from an adult in good health. The V and J genes are TRBV10-3 and TRBJ2-5, with D possibly called TRBD1 or TRBD2 (7 bases each). Sequencing was performed on peripheral blood, taken on day 0 of AZD1222 vaccination. CDR3: CAISVGGGSETQYF. The CDR3 nucleotides read TGTGCCATCAGTGTGGGAGGGGGCTCTGAGACCCAGTACTTC.